This TCR beta chain was identified during a study of CD8 T cells in ankylosing spondylitis. This clonotype was counted at least ten times. The antigen is unknown. Findings of the study overall: Reportedly, matched ankylosing spondylitis synovial fluid was significantly enriched for disease-linked clones. Disease-associated clones were CD8+ and fairly uncommon in peripheral blood. Reactive arthritis synovial fluid and blood were previously reported to contain some motif variants. Seemingly characteristic of ankylosing spondylitis blood was a TCR beta motif consisting of fewer than 10 highly homologous variants.

The CDR3 loop spans 14 amino acids. J lost 6 bases, V lost 6 bases, and 4 bases had no gene match. The V gene's germline CDR1 is SGHTA and CDR2 FQGNSA. The TCR beta libraries were generated through quantitative 5'-RACE incorporating molecular barcodes. TCRdb recomputed calls from the 5' RACE reads with MiXCR, one row per CDR3 protein. Of 500,000 to 550,000 distinct CDR3 sequences in the sample, approximately 11% were seen once. Sequences were obtained from blood, either unsorted or a sorted T cell fraction (not recorded which). This sequence joins TRBV7-2 and TRBJ1-4; TRBD1 aligns across 10 bases. This receptor was identified in a male donor with ankylosing spondylitis. The CDR3 reads CASRSGTGDEKLFF. The CDR3 nucleotides are TGTGCCAGCAGATCCGGGACAGGGGATGAAAAACTGTTTTTT.